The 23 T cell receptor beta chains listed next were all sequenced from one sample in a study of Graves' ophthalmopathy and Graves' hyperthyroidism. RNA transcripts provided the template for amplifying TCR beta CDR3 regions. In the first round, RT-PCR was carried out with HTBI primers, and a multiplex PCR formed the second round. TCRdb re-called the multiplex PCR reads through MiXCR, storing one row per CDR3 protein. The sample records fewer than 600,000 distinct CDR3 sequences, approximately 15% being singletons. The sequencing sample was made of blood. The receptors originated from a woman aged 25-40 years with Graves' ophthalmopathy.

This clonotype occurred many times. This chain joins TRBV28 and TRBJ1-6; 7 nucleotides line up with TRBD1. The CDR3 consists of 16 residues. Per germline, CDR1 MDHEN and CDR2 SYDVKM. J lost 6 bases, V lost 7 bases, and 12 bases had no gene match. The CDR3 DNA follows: TGTGCCAGCACATTACCCTCAAACAGGGGTAATTCACCCCTCCACTTT. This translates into CASTLPSNRGNSPLHF.

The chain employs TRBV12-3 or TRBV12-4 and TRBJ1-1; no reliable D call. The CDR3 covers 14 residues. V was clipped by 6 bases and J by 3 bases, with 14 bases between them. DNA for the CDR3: TGTGCCAGCAGCCCTGGATACATACACACTGAAGCTTTCTTT. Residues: CASSPGYIHTEAFF.

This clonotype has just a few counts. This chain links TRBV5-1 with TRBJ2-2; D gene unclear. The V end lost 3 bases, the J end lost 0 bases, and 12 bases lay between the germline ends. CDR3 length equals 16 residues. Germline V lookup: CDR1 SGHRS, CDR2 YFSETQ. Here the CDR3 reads CASSSSATANTGELFF. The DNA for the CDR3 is TGCGCCAGCAGCTCGTCAGCGACCGCGAACACCGGGGAGCTGTTTTTT.

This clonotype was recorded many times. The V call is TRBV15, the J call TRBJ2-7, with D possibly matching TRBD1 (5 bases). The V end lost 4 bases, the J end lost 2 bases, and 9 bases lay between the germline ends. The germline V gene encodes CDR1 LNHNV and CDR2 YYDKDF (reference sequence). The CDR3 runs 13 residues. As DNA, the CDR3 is TGTGCCACCAGCAAGACAGCTACCTACGAGCAGTACTTC. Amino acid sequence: CATSKTATYEQYF.

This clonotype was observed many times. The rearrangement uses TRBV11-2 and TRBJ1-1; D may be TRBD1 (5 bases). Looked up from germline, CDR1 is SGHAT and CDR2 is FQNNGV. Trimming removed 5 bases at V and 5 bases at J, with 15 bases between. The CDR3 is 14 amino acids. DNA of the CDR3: TGTGCCAGCAGCCTTCGGGGGGGAGGTACTGAAGCTTTCTTT. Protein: CASSLRGGGTEAFF.

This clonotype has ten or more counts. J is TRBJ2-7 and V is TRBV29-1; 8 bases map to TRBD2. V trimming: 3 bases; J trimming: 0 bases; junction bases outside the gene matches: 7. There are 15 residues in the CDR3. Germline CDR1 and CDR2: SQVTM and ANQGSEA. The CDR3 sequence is CSVEGAGGYSYEQYF. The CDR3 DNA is TGCAGCGTTGAGGGTGCGGGAGGATACTCCTACGAGCAGTACTTC.

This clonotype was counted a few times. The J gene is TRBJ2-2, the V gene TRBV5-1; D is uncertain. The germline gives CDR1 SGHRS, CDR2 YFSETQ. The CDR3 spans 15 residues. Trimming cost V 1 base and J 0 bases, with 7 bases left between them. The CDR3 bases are TGCGCCAGCAGCTTGCCTGCATCGAACACCGGGGAGCTGTTTTTT. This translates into CASSLPASNTGELFF.

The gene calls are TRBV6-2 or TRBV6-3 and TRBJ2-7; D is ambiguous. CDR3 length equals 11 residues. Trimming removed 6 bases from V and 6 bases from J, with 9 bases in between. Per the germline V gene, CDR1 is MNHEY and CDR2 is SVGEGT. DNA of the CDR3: TGTGCCAGCAGCGACCGGTTCGAGCAGTACTTC. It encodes CASSDRFEQYF.

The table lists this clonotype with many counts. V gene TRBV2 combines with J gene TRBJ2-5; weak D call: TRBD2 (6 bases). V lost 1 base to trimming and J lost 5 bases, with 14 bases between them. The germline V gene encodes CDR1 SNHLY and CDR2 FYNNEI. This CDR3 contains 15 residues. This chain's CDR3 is CASSEEAGQRETQYF. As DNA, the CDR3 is TGTGCCAGCAGTGAAGAGGCGGGGCAGAGGGAGACCCAGTACTTC. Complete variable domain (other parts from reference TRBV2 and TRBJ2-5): EPEVTQTPSHQVTQMGQEVILRCVPISNHLYFYWYRQILGQKVEFLVSFYNNEISEKSEIFDDQFSVERPDGSNFTLKIRSTKLEDSAMYFCASSEEAGQRETQYFGPGTRLLVL.

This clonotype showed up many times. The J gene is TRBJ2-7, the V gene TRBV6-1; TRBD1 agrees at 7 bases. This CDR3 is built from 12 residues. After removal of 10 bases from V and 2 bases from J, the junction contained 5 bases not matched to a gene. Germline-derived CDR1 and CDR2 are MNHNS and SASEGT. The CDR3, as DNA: TGTGCCACATGGACAGGAGCCTACGAGCAGTACTTC. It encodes CATWTGAYEQYF.

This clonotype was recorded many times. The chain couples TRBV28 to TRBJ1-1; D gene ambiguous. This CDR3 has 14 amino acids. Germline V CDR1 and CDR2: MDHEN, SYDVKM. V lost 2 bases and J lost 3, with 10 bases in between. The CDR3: CASSLIARHTEAFF. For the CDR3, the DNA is TGTGCCAGCAGTTTAATTGCCCGCCACACTGAAGCTTTCTTT.

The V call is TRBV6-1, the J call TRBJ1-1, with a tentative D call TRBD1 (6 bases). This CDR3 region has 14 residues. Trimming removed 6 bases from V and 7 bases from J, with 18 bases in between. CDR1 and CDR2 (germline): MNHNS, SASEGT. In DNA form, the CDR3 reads TGTGCCAGCAGAGGACGACAGGCCGGTTATGAAGCTTTCTTT. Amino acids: CASRGRQAGYEAFF.

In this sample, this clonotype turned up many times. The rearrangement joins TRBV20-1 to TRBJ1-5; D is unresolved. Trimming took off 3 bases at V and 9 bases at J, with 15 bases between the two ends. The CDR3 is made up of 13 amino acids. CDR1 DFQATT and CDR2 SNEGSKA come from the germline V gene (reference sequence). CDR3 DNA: TGCAGTGCTAGTCGAAACGAGATTTCGCCCCAGCATTTT. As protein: CSASRNEISPQHF.

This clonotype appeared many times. The CDR3 here is CASRLRDRIYQPQHF. The DNA for the CDR3 is TGTGCCAGCAGGCTCCGGGACAGGATCTATCAGCCCCAGCATTTT. The rearrangement uses TRBV28 and TRBJ1-5, with 8 bases lining up with TRBD1. The V segment lost 6 bases and the J segment 5 bases; nucleotides outside the gene matches: 9. Germline V gives CDR1 MDHEN, CDR2 SYDVKM. This CDR3 spans 15 amino acids.

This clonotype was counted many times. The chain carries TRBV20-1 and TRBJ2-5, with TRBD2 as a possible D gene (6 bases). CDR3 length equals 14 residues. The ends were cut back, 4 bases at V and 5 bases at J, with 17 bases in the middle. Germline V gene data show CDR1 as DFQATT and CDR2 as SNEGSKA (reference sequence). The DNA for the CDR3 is TGCAGTGCTAAGAAGCGGGCACTTAAGGAGACCCAGTACTTC. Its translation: CSAKKRALKETQYF.

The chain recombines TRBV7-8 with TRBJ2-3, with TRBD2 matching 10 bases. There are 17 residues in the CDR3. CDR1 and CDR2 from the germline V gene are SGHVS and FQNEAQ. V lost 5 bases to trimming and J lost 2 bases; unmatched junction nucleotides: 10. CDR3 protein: CASSLIALAGDTDTQYF. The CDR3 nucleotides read TGTGCCAGCAGCCTTATCGCCCTAGCGGGAGACACAGATACGCAGTATTTT.

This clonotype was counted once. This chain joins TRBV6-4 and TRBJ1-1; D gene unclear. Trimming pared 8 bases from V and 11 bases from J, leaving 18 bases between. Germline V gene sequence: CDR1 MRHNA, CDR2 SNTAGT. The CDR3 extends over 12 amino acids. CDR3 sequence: CASGRLRSLAFF. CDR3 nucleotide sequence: TGTGCCAGCGGCCGGTTGCGAAGCTTGGCTTTCTTT.

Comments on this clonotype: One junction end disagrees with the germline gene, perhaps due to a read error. The CDR3 DNA follows: TGTACCAGCAGCCCCCCGAATGGACAGGGTGTCAGTCAGCCCCAGCATTTT. It specifies CTSSPPNGQGVSQPQHF. The rearrangement joins TRBV28 to TRBJ1-5; 8 bases are shared with TRBD1. The V gene's germline CDR1 is MDHEN and CDR2 SYDVKM. This CDR3 region has 17 residues.

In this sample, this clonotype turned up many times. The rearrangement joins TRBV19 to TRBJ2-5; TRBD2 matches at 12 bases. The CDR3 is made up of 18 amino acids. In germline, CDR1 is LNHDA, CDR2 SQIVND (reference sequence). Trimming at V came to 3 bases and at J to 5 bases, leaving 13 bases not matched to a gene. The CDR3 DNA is TGTGCCAGTAGTATCGGATCGACTAGCGGGAGAGGAAGGGAGACCCAGTACTTC. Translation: CASSIGSTSGRGRETQYF.

Here the CDR3 reads CASSLTGDGQYF. CDR3 nucleotides: TGTGCCAGCAGCTTAACAGGGGATGGGCAGTACTTC. The V gene is TRBV7-9, the J gene TRBJ2-7; 7 positions match TRBD1. Germline V lookup: CDR1 SEHNR, CDR2 FQNEAQ (reference sequence). CDR3 length: 12 residues. The ends lost 2 bases at V and 9 bases at J; junction bases unmatched: 4.

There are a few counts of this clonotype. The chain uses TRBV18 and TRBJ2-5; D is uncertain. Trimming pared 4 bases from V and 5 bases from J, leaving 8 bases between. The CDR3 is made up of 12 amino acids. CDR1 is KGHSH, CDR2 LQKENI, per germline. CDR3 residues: CASSLPYETQYF. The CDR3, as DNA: TGTGCCAGCTCACTCCCTTACGAGACCCAGTACTTC.

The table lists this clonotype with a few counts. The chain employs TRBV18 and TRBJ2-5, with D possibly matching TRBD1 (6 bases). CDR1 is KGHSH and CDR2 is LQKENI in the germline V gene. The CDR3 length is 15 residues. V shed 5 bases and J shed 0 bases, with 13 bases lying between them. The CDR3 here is CASSGYGTHQETQYF. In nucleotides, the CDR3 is TGTGCCAGCTCAGGATATGGGACACACCAAGAGACCCAGTACTTC.

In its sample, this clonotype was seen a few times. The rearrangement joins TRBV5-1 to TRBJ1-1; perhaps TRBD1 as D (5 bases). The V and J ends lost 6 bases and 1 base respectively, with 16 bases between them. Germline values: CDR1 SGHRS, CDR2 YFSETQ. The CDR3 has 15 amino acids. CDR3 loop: CASTPRVGANTEAFF. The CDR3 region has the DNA TGCGCCAGCACCCCCCGGGTCGGGGCGAACACTGAAGCTTTCTTT.